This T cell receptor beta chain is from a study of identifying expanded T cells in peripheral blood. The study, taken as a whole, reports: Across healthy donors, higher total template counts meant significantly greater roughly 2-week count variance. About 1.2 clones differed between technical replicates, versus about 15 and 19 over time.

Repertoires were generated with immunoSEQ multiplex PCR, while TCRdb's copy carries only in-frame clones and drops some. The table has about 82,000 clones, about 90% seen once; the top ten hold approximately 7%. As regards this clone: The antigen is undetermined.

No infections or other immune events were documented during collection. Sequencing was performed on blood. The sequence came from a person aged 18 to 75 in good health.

The CDR3 sequence is CSVGTGGDYGYTF. In nucleotides, the CDR3 is TGCAGCGTTGGGACAGGGGGGGACTATGGCTACACCTTC. The chain employs TRBV29-1 and TRBJ1-2; TRBD1 aligns across 10 bases. CDR3 size: 13 residues. Per the germline V gene, CDR1 is SQVTM and CDR2 is ANQGSEA. V lost 4 bases, J lost 3 bases, and 2 bases stayed unmatched. Combining the CDR3 with reference TRBV29-1 and TRBJ1-2 gives the whole variable domain SAVISQKPSRDICQRGTSLTIQCQVDSQVTMMFWYRQQPGQSLTLIATANQGSEATYESGFVIDKFPISRPNLTFSTLTVSNMSPEDSSIYLCSVGTGGDYGYTFGSGTRLTVV.